The subject of this entry is one T cell receptor (beta chain). Its antigen is as yet unknown. Every isolated RNA sample was fully reverse transcribed, so sequencing captured expressed TCRB transcripts. Sequencing was performed with immunoSEQ multiplex PCR; in TCRdb, only in-frame clones are kept and a portion is missing. The profile covers hundreds of thousands of clones, with 13% to 15% appearing a single time and about 0.027% taken by the ten largest. This specimen belongs to a study of beta chain features in type 1 diabetes. Study conclusions and caveats: More deletions and fewer insertions at VDJ junctions were found in patients with type 1 diabetes.

Sequencing was carried out using naive CD4+ T cells from blood. This clonotype originated in a middle-aged woman in good health.

The CDR3 here is CASKAGPLQETQYF. The CDR3 DNA reads as TGTGCCAGCAAGGCAGGGCCGCTCCAAGAGACCCAGTACTTC. The rearrangement uses TRBV11-2 and TRBJ2-5, with D tentatively TRBD1 (5 bases). The germline V gene has CDR1 SGHAT and CDR2 FQNNGV. CDR3 length equals 14 residues. V was clipped by 7 bases and J by 1 base, with 13 bases between them.